This passage covers 8 T cell receptor beta chains from one sample sequenced in a study of blood T cell repertoires in COVID-19. Data came from immunoSEQ multiplex PCR; TCRdb stores just in-frame clones and leaves some out. The table lists a few hundred thousand clones, around 82% of them singletons. Source material: peripheral blood. All receptors derive from a woman aged 50 to 65 with acute or convalescent COVID-19.

This clone was observed a few times. CDR3 coding DNA: TGTGCCAGCTCGCGAATCACGAACAATGAGCAGTTCTTC. It translates to CASSRITNNEQFF. The chain links TRBV18 to TRBJ2-1, with no clear D. Trimming removed 6 bases at V and 5 bases at J, with 11 bases between. The CDR3 length is 13 residues. In germline, CDR1 is KGHSH, CDR2 LQKENI.

The table lists this clone with a few counts. The chain is built from TRBV10-1 and TRBJ2-5, with 12 bases that match TRBD2. Germline CDR1 WNHNN, CDR2 SYGVQD (reference sequence). V lost 2 bases, J lost 5 bases, and 3 bases stayed unmatched. This CDR3 is built from 15 residues. The CDR3 DNA reads TGCGCCAGCAGTGAGGGACTAGCGGGGTATGAGACCCAGTACTTC. This encodes CASSEGLAGYETQYF.

The chain employs TRBV18 and TRBJ2-1; 9 positions match TRBD2. The CDR3 is 15 amino acids. The trim removed 6 bases at V and 7 bases at J, leaving 10 bases unmatched. The germline V gene has CDR1 KGHSH and CDR2 LQKENI. CDR3 in amino acids: CASSKAGGVWNEQFF. The DNA of the CDR3 is TGTGCCAGCTCGAAAGCGGGGGGAGTCTGGAATGAGCAGTTCTTC.

The V gene is TRBV6-1, the J gene TRBJ1-2, with unresolved D. Germline V CDR1 and CDR2: MNHNS, SASEGT. The CDR3 has 14 residues. Between the trimmed V and J ends, which lost 2 bases and 2 bases, there was a span of 9 bases. DNA of the CDR3: TGTGCCAGCAGTGAATCTAGCAGGAACTATGGCTACACCTTC. Translating gives CASSESSRNYGYTF.

J is TRBJ2-7 and V is TRBV4-1; 8 bases map to TRBD1. V lost 2 bases, J lost 4 bases, and 1 base stayed unmatched. The CDR3 has 13 residues. Germline-derived CDR1 and CDR2 are MGHRA and YSYEKL. The CDR3 DNA sequence: TGCGCCAGCAGCCAAACAGGGGGATACGAGCAGTACTTC. Protein: CASSQTGGYEQYF.

The chain joins TRBV29-1 to TRBJ2-6; TRBD2 is a possible D gene (5 bases). The CDR3 covers 15 residues. V shed 3 bases and J shed 2 bases, with 11 bases lying between them. Germline CDR1 reads SQVTM; CDR2 reads ANQGSEA. The CDR3 bases are TGCAGCGTTGATGACCTGAGGGCTGGGGCCAACGTCCTGACTTTC. Amino acid sequence: CSVDDLRAGANVLTF.

V and J are TRBV19 and TRBJ2-2; TRBD2 matches 11 bases. Germline V gene sequence: CDR1 LNHDA, CDR2 SQIVND (reference sequence). This CDR3 contains 16 residues. With V trimmed by 6 bases and J by 2 bases, 5 bases remained unmatched. This CDR3 is CASRPGTSGNTGELFF. Written as DNA, the CDR3 is TGTGCCAGTAGGCCCGGGACTAGCGGAAACACCGGGGAGCTGTTTTTT.

V is TRBV7-8 and J is TRBJ1-5, with 9 positions matching TRBD1. V was clipped by 1 base and J by 6 bases; unmatched bases: 7. Germline CDR1 and CDR2: SGHVS and FQNEAQ. The CDR3 is made up of 16 amino acids. The CDR3 spells CASSLVGTGSGQPQHF. The CDR3 DNA reads as TGTGCCAGCAGCTTAGTGGGGACAGGGTCGGGTCAGCCCCAGCATTTT.